These T cell receptor beta chains were read from a single sample in a study of T cells in tumors after PD-1 blockade. The repertoire was sequenced with immunoSEQ multiplex PCR; TCRdb's copy has only in-frame clones and lacks some. The sample holds about 60,000 clones, around 67% seen once. Specimen: PBMCs, collected after anti-PD-1 treatment. The receptor set was obtained from a human donor with basal cell carcinoma. Both conserved end residues are part of each CDR3. A D gene is named only where the DNA matches it firmly. A clone size is listed for some rows: how often the clone was seen (once, few, many), or a class if it is expanded.

D gene: .
J gene: TRBJ2-1
V gene: TRBV5-4
clone size: once
CDR3 protein: CASSRQVENEQFF

D gene: .
J gene: TRBJ2-3
V gene: TRBV5-1
clone size: .
CDR3 protein: CASSLPAEAQYF

D gene: .
J gene: TRBJ1-3
V gene: TRBV15
clone size: .
CDR3 protein: CATSRGGSGNTIYF

D gene: TRBD2
J gene: TRBJ2-7
V gene: TRBV9
clone size: .
CDR3 protein: CASSVGLASYEQYF

D gene: TRBD1
J gene: TRBJ2-6
V gene: TRBV2
clone size: .
CDR3 protein: CASSVGTGSGANVLTF

D gene: .
J gene: TRBJ1-1
V gene: TRBV7-2
clone size: .
CDR3 protein: CASSGGGRGLNTEAFF

D gene: .
J gene: TRBJ1-1
V gene: TRBV7-9
clone size: few
CDR3 protein: CASSQSGITEAFF

D gene: .
J gene: TRBJ1-2
V gene: TRBV28
clone size: .
CDR3 protein: CASTRVNYGYTF

D gene: .
J gene: TRBJ1-6
V gene: TRBV19
clone size: once
CDR3 protein: CASSFPLGGGSPLHF

D gene: TRBD1
J gene: TRBJ1-6
V gene: TRBV3-1/TRBV3-2
clone size: .
CDR3 protein: CASSPDRLNSPLHF

D gene: TRBD1
J gene: TRBJ2-2
V gene: TRBV5-1
clone size: once
CDR3 protein: CASRPVGTVNTGELFF

D gene: .
J gene: TRBJ2-7
V gene: TRBV24-1
clone size: few
CDR3 protein: CATSDYRTPTEQYF

D gene: .
J gene: TRBJ1-1
V gene: TRBV10-1
clone size: few
CDR3 protein: CASSLQLNTEAFF

D gene: TRBD2
J gene: TRBJ2-1
V gene: TRBV24-1
clone size: .
CDR3 protein: CATVAGDPNEQFF

D gene: .
J gene: TRBJ1-1
V gene: TRBV15
clone size: .
CDR3 protein: CATAQRDGTEAFF

D gene: .
J gene: TRBJ1-5
V gene: TRBV2
clone size: .
CDR3 protein: CASSDDGNQPQHF

D gene: .
J gene: TRBJ2-7
V gene: TRBV7-8
clone size: .
CDR3 protein: CASSYSSSKIYEQYF

D gene: TRBD1
J gene: TRBJ2-1
V gene: TRBV5-1
clone size: .
CDR3 protein: CASSFRLTGSYNEQFF

D gene: .
J gene: TRBJ2-1
V gene: TRBV5-1
clone size: .
CDR3 protein: CASSLDLSSYNEQFF

D gene: TRBD1
J gene: TRBJ1-5
V gene: TRBV5-1
clone size: .
CDR3 protein: CASSWGTGDQPQHF

D gene: .
J gene: TRBJ1-4
V gene: TRBV5-1
clone size: .
CDR3 protein: CASSFTDRSEKLFF

D gene: TRBD1
J gene: TRBJ2-7
V gene: TRBV10-1
clone size: .
CDR3 protein: CASSFGQGLSYEQYF

D gene: TRBD2
J gene: TRBJ2-2
V gene: TRBV6-4
clone size: .
CDR3 protein: CASNSGTGELFF

D gene: TRBD2
J gene: TRBJ2-7
V gene: TRBV4-1
clone size: few
CDR3 protein: CASSRKRGGASYEQYF

D gene: TRBD1
J gene: TRBJ2-1
V gene: TRBV7-2
clone size: .
CDR3 protein: CASSPSGTVDNEQFF

D gene: .
J gene: TRBJ1-2
V gene: TRBV5-1
clone size: .
CDR3 protein: CASSTGSSYYGYTF

D gene: TRBD1
J gene: TRBJ2-7
V gene: TRBV5-5
clone size: .
CDR3 protein: CASSPASGTGGLQGYF

D gene: .
J gene: TRBJ2-1
V gene: TRBV4-2
clone size: .
CDR3 protein: CASSHQKGYGIYNEQFF

D gene: TRBD1
J gene: TRBJ2-7
V gene: TRBV5-6
clone size: .
CDR3 protein: CASSRAPGAQGAREQYF

D gene: TRBD2
J gene: TRBJ2-7
V gene: TRBV7-8
clone size: .
CDR3 protein: CASSLGERGGSYEQYF

D gene: TRBD1
J gene: TRBJ2-2
V gene: TRBV6-6
clone size: .
CDR3 protein: CASTAGGNTGELFF

D gene: .
J gene: TRBJ1-2
V gene: TRBV2
clone size: large
CDR3 protein: CASTGESDYGYTF

D gene: TRBD1
J gene: TRBJ1-2
V gene: TRBV6-5
clone size: .
CDR3 protein: CASRATQGAFYTF

D gene: .
J gene: TRBJ2-5
V gene: TRBV18
clone size: .
CDR3 protein: CASSPGTQETQYF

D gene: .
J gene: TRBJ1-1
V gene: TRBV15
clone size: .
CDR3 protein: CATSRDKKSNTEAFF

D gene: TRBD1
J gene: TRBJ1-6
V gene: TRBV6-5
clone size: .
CDR3 protein: CASNNRGGNSPLHF

D gene: TRBD2
J gene: TRBJ2-5
V gene: TRBV20-1
clone size: .
CDR3 protein: CSASGASGGGETQYF

D gene: .
J gene: TRBJ1-2
V gene: TRBV6-1
clone size: once
CDR3 protein: CASSDRDYGYTF

D gene: .
J gene: TRBJ2-1
V gene: TRBV2
clone size: few
CDR3 protein: CASRPSLYNEQFF

D gene: .
J gene: TRBJ2-7
V gene: TRBV4-1
clone size: .
CDR3 protein: CASSQDGRRQYF

D gene: .
J gene: TRBJ1-6
V gene: TRBV2
clone size: .
CDR3 protein: CASSEGQGPSPLHF

D gene: .
J gene: TRBJ1-3
V gene: TRBV30
clone size: .
CDR3 protein: CAWSVLDGLSSGNTIYF

D gene: TRBD2
J gene: TRBJ2-2
V gene: TRBV7-2
clone size: .
CDR3 protein: CASSLGASGGAGGELFF

D gene: .
J gene: TRBJ1-2
V gene: TRBV12-3/TRBV12-4
clone size: few
CDR3 protein: CASSFEGGYGYTF

D gene: .
J gene: TRBJ2-7
V gene: TRBV12-3/TRBV12-4
clone size: .
CDR3 protein: CASSLDNGEQYF

D gene: .
J gene: TRBJ2-4
V gene: TRBV19
clone size: .
CDR3 protein: CASSIEWGNSKEAKNIQYF

D gene: TRBD1
J gene: TRBJ1-2
V gene: TRBV27
clone size: .
CDR3 protein: CASSWAGGANYGYTF

D gene: TRBD1
J gene: TRBJ2-1
V gene: TRBV2
clone size: once
CDR3 protein: CASTGQGYNEQFF

D gene: .
J gene: TRBJ2-2
V gene: TRBV5-1
clone size: few
CDR3 protein: CASSLDTYTGELFF

D gene: TRBD2
J gene: TRBJ2-3
V gene: TRBV6-4
clone size: .
CDR3 protein: CASSLGSGGAEDTQYF

D gene: TRBD1
J gene: TRBJ1-6
V gene: TRBV5-6
clone size: .
CDR3 protein: CASSLGTGTGMNSPLHF

D gene: .
J gene: TRBJ2-7
V gene: TRBV7-8
clone size: .
CDR3 protein: CASSPGYEQYF

D gene: .
J gene: TRBJ1-1
V gene: TRBV28
clone size: .
CDR3 protein: CASSRTAEAFF

D gene: TRBD2
J gene: TRBJ2-3
V gene: TRBV6-4
clone size: .
CDR3 protein: CASSDGPAGGPQDTQYF

D gene: .
J gene: TRBJ1-3
V gene: TRBV7-9
clone size: .
CDR3 protein: CASSSGAGVSGNTIYF